These T cell receptor beta chains were read from a single sample in a study of shared clonotypes between healthy human individuals. This table comes from immunoSEQ multiplex PCR, and its TCRdb copy is limited to in-frame clones, with some not included. The data contain 550,000 to 800,000 clones, 74% of them singletons. The source material was memory CD4+ T cells sorted from blood. These receptors all stem from a woman aged 30 to 39 in good health. The CDR3 runs from the conserved cysteine through the conserved F or W. Clone size is given for some rows only: seen once, a few or many times, or a class if the clone is expanded.

size: NA; J: TRBJ2-1; V: TRBV28; CDR3: CASSSRAPEFF
size: NA; J: TRBJ2-3; V: TRBV4-1; CDR3: CASSQVGAPDTQYF
size: NA; J: TRBJ2-1; V: TRBV6-5; CDR3: CASSYRDPVLWFF
size: NA; J: TRBJ2-7; V: TRBV25-1; CDR3: CASSDVGGSYEQYF
size: NA; J: TRBJ1-2; V: TRBV28; CDR3: CASSLRVTYGYTF
size: NA; J: TRBJ2-7; V: TRBV6-6; CDR3: CASSYTRTGGYEQYF
size: NA; J: TRBJ1-4; V: TRBV4-2; CDR3: CASSHSKDEGWEKLFF
size: NA; J: TRBJ2-7; V: TRBV7-9; CDR3: CASSLGTGGLYEQYF
size: NA; J: TRBJ1-1; V: TRBV28; CDR3: CASSLSGGFNKGAFF
size: NA; J: TRBJ2-2; V: TRBV11-2; CDR3: CASSLVVQTSNTGELFF
size: NA; J: TRBJ1-1; V: TRBV29-1; CDR3: CSVVRVEPEAFF
size: NA; J: TRBJ1-4; V: TRBV5-1; CDR3: CASSSRAGDEKLFF
size: NA; J: TRBJ2-3; V: TRBV19; CDR3: CASSPWGRWITDTQYF
size: NA; J: TRBJ1-3; V: TRBV14; CDR3: CASSQEFHSGNTIYF
size: NA; J: TRBJ2-3; V: TRBV6-6; CDR3: CASSYQGGSLTDTQYF
size: once; J: TRBJ1-5; V: TRBV19; CDR3: CASSIPQGAGVQPQHF
size: NA; J: TRBJ2-2; V: TRBV5-8; CDR3: CASSWGDGPNTGELFF
size: NA; J: NA; V: TRBV30; CDR3: CAWNPGRSRDPTYEQYF
size: NA; J: TRBJ1-2; V: TRBV7-9; CDR3: CASSLADTFYGYTF
size: NA; J: TRBJ1-2; V: TRBV18; CDR3: CASLSAGLVTVYGYTF
size: NA; J: TRBJ2-5; V: TRBV19; CDR3: CASTQPGHDDGETQYF
size: NA; J: TRBJ2-7; V: TRBV5-1; CDR3: CASSSLTGQGAGEQYF
size: NA; J: TRBJ1-1; V: TRBV28; CDR3: CASGGGPGTEAFF
size: NA; J: TRBJ2-7; V: TRBV6-1; CDR3: CASSWDRAYEQYF
size: few; J: TRBJ2-3; V: TRBV10-1; CDR3: CASSSGAGSRYTQYF
size: few; J: TRBJ2-7; V: TRBV9; CDR3: CASSVGTSRSYEQYF
size: NA; J: TRBJ2-7; V: TRBV5-6; CDR3: CASSSLDRDEQYF
size: NA; J: TRBJ2-1; V: TRBV5-1; CDR3: CASSLAGRGGDEQFF
size: NA; J: TRBJ1-3; V: TRBV27; CDR3: CASGPRDSGNTIYF
size: few; J: TRBJ2-5; V: TRBV7-8; CDR3: CASSLAVTETQYF
size: once; J: TRBJ1-4; V: TRBV9; CDR3: CASNLFENEKLFF
size: NA; J: TRBJ1-3; V: TRBV7-2; CDR3: CASSLGHSGNTIYF
size: NA; J: TRBJ2-1; V: TRBV27; CDR3: CASSFGTSGVVEQFF
size: NA; J: TRBJ1-2; V: TRBV6-5; CDR3: CASSYQHSSYSNGYTF
size: NA; J: TRBJ2-7; V: TRBV6-4; CDR3: CASRLLLQGMWEQYF
size: NA; J: TRBJ2-3; V: TRBV29-1; CDR3: CSVWGGSTDTQYF
size: NA; J: TRBJ2-7; V: TRBV5-4; CDR3: CASSLAWGEQYF
size: NA; J: TRBJ2-3; V: TRBV11-1; CDR3: CASSAPLGLAGGDTQYF
size: NA; J: TRBJ1-2; V: TRBV28; CDR3: CASRGRTGYGYTF
size: NA; J: TRBJ2-3; V: TRBV27; CDR3: CASMGGSTDTQYF
size: few; J: TRBJ2-5; V: TRBV7-9; CDR3: CASSLGQGVETQYF
size: NA; J: TRBJ2-7; V: TRBV5-5; CDR3: CASHRALPQSYEQYF
size: once; J: TRBJ2-7; V: TRBV6-1; CDR3: CASSARPSDEQYF
size: NA; J: TRBJ2-5; V: TRBV6-5; CDR3: CASIGETQYF
size: NA; J: TRBJ2-2; V: TRBV7-2; CDR3: CASTPTVYPNTGELFF
size: NA; J: TRBJ2-3; V: TRBV2; CDR3: CASRARGTYTDTQYF
size: NA; J: TRBJ2-2; V: TRBV7-9; CDR3: CASSLISSNTGELFF
size: NA; J: TRBJ1-2; V: TRBV7-9; CDR3: CASSLEGKGGYTF
size: NA; J: TRBJ2-3; V: TRBV11-2; CDR3: CASRQQGSDTQYF
size: NA; J: TRBJ2-7; V: TRBV7-9; CDR3: CASSLDLSSYEQYF
size: NA; J: TRBJ2-7; V: TRBV7-6; CDR3: CASSPTSGRAHNAIYEQYF
size: NA; J: TRBJ1-1; V: TRBV5-1; CDR3: CASSSQGTEAFF
size: medium-sized; J: TRBJ2-7; V: TRBV7-3; CDR3: CASRKPGTYEQYF
size: NA; J: TRBJ2-6; V: TRBV9; CDR3: CASSPTGTGASGANVLTF
size: NA; J: TRBJ1-1; V: TRBV29-1; CDR3: CSVEAQRVKNTEAFF
size: few; J: TRBJ1-1; V: TRBV14; CDR3: CASSQGWGGVMNTEAFF
size: NA; J: TRBJ1-5; V: TRBV5-1; CDR3: CASSWDGNQPQHF
size: NA; J: TRBJ2-5; V: TRBV7-8; CDR3: CASSLEVRERETQYF
size: NA; J: TRBJ2-3; V: TRBV7-3; CDR3: CASSLGPSGFSTDTQYF
size: NA; J: TRBJ1-4; V: TRBV7-9; CDR3: CASRDTGAPNEKLFF